Listed below are T cell receptor beta chains from one sample, sequenced in a study of T-cell reconstitution after alpha-beta-depleted transplantation in children. TCRdb processed the PCR reads anew with MiXCR; each CDR3 protein has one entry. The sample consists of about 310,000 distinct CDR3 sequences, around 25% of them appearing once. The specimen was PBMCs, mostly from graft donor cells, collected 180 days after TCRalphabeta/CD19-depleted stem cell transplant. These receptors came from a male patient aged 5 to 17 who had a stem cell transplant for acute lymphoblastic leukemia, so the T cells may come from the graft donor. The CDR3 runs from the conserved cysteine through the conserved F or W. The D gene is left open where the match is weak. Clone size is given for some rows only: seen once, a few or many times, or a class if the clone is expanded.

size,J,V,D,CDR3,DNA
few,TRBJ2-3,TRBV12-3/TRBV12-4,TRBD2,CASSFPGTSGAKNTQYF,TGTGCCAGCAGTTTCCCCGGAACTAGCGGGGCTAAAAATACGCAGTATTTT
few,TRBJ2-4,TRBV4-1,-,CASSPNRVPLLSNIQYF,TGCGCCAGCAGCCCTAACAGGGTCCCCTTACTATCAAACATTCAGTACTTC
-,TRBJ2-5,TRBV4-1,-,CASSRLPTFQETQYF,TGCGCCAGCAGCCGCCTACCGACGTTCCAAGAGACCCAGTACTTC
-,TRBJ2-7,TRBV7-2,-,CASSNPGASSYEQYF,TGTGCCAGCAGTAACCCAGGGGCTTCCTCCTACGAGCAGTACTTC
-,TRBJ1-1,TRBV6-5,-,CASSYSVWSGSAFF,TGTGCCAGCAGTTACTCCGTTTGGTCAGGCTCCGCTTTCTTT
-,TRBJ2-7,TRBV20-1,-,CSANLNFYEQYF,TGCAGTGCCAATCTTAACTTCTACGAGCAGTACTTC
many,TRBJ2-7,TRBV29-1,-,CSVVRGLAAPYEQYF,TGCAGCGTTGTCCGGGGGCTAGCCGCTCCCTACGAGCAGTACTTC
few,TRBJ2-5,TRBV20-1,-,CSAAKFRDYQETQYF,TGCAGTGCTGCAAAGTTCCGGGACTACCAAGAGACCCAGTACTTC
few,TRBJ2-7,TRBV7-9,-,CASSLDRAAYEQYF,TGTGCCAGCAGCTTAGACAGGGCGGCCTACGAGCAGTACTTC
-,TRBJ2-7,TRBV15,-,CATSRLGVRGLYEQYF,TGTGCCACCAGCAGACTCGGGGTTCGGGGGCTCTACGAGCAGTACTTC
few,TRBJ1-1,TRBV12-3/TRBV12-4,-,CASSSAPGHTEAFF,TGTGCCAGCAGTTCGGCCCCGGGGCACACTGAAGCTTTCTTT
-,TRBJ2-2,TRBV20-1,-,CSASTTNTGELFF,TGCAGTGCCAGTACCACGAACACCGGGGAGCTGTTTTTT
few,TRBJ2-1,TRBV21-1,-,CASSKEPSPDNEQFF,TGTGCCAGCAGCAAAGAACCGAGTCCAGACAATGAGCAGTTCTTC
-,TRBJ2-7,TRBV5-1,TRBD1,CASSPDLTGTYEQYF,TGCGCCAGCAGCCCTGACTTGACAGGGACCTACGAGCAGTACTTC
once,TRBJ2-7,TRBV7-8,-,CASSPAGPRGGEQYF,TGTGCCAGCAGCCCGGCGGGACCCAGAGGAGGCGAGCAGTACTTC
-,TRBJ1-4,TRBV6-5,-,CASSYLNEKLFF,TGTGCCAGCAGTTACCTTAATGAAAAACTGTTTTTT
-,TRBJ2-4,TRBV27,-,CASSPPGAKNIQYF,TGTGCCAGCAGTCCCCCCGGAGCCAAAAACATTCAGTACTTC
few,TRBJ1-3,TRBV12-3/TRBV12-4,-,CASSPWTRSDVIYF,TGTGCCAGCAGTCCTTGGACCCGGTCGGATGTTATATATTTT
-,TRBJ1-1,TRBV28,TRBD1,CASIMDRGPNTEAFF,TGTGCCAGCATCATGGACAGGGGCCCGAACACTGAAGCTTTCTTT
-,TRBJ1-1,TRBV10-3,-,CATRPHQGPERAFF,TGTGCCACACGTCCACACCAGGGTCCCGAGAGAGCTTTCTTT
-,TRBJ1-4,TRBV20-1,-,CSANDGAWEKLFF,TGCAGTGCTAACGACGGGGCATGGGAAAAACTGTTTTTT
few,TRBJ2-3,TRBV2,-,CASRPGLATDTQYF,TGTGCCAGCAGACCGGGACTCGCCACAGATACGCAGTATTTT
few,TRBJ2-1,TRBV20-1,TRBD2,CSARESGGRTNEQFF,TGCAGTGCTAGAGAGTCGGGCGGGAGAACGAATGAGCAGTTCTTC
-,TRBJ2-7,TRBV12-3/TRBV12-4,TRBD2,CASKRAGVPYEQYF,TGTGCCAGCAAACGAGCGGGAGTTCCGTACGAGCAGTACTTC
-,TRBJ1-5,TRBV5-1,-,CASSTPGHRNLNQPQHF,TGCGCCAGCAGCACTCCGGGACACCGAAACCTCAATCAGCCCCAGCATTTT
-,TRBJ2-5,TRBV5-1,TRBD1,CASSWDRLEGETQYF,TGCGCCAGCAGCTGGGACAGGTTGGAGGGAGAGACCCAGTACTTC
-,TRBJ1-5,TRBV20-1,TRBD1,CSGLRFFDRGRNNQPQHF,TGCAGTGGGCTGAGGTTCTTCGACAGGGGGAGAAACAATCAGCCCCAGCATTTT
few,TRBJ2-1,TRBV7-6,TRBD2,CASSELAGGFPTYNEQFF,TGTGCCAGCAGCGAACTAGCGGGAGGGTTTCCCACCTACAATGAGCAGTTCTTC
-,TRBJ1-1,TRBV20-1,-,CSPRWAEAFF,TGCAGTCCTAGGTGGGCTGAAGCTTTCTTT
few,TRBJ2-1,TRBV27,-,CASSWDNYNEQFF,TGTGCCAGCAGTTGGGACAACTACAATGAGCAGTTCTTC
-,TRBJ2-1,TRBV10-2,-,CASTLSGYNEQFF,TGCGCCAGCACCCTTAGCGGCTACAATGAGCAGTTCTTC
-,TRBJ2-7,TRBV6-1,-,CASSPHLSYEQYF,TGTGCCAGCAGTCCACACTTATCCTACGAGCAGTACTTC
-,TRBJ2-1,TRBV24-1,-,CATSATRRHEQFF,TGTGCCACCAGTGCCACTAGACGGCATGAGCAGTTCTTC
few,TRBJ1-1,TRBV7-9,-,CASSREGRMNTEAFF,TGTGCCAGCAGCCGGGAGGGGCGGATGAACACTGAAGCTTTCTTT
few,TRBJ2-7,TRBV12-3/TRBV12-4,-,CASSWTSYEQYF,TGTGCCAGCAGTTGGACCAGCTACGAGCAGTACTTC